The 20 T cell receptor beta chains below were found in one sample sequenced in a study of shared clonotypes between healthy human individuals. Only in-frame clones appear in the TCRdb table, and some are missing; sequencing was by immunoSEQ multiplex PCR. Among about 2.4 million clones listed, roughly 93% were seen once. The material sequenced was naive CD4+ T cells from PBMCs. The subset denotes: CD45RA+ positively selected. Receptor source: a man younger than 35 in good health. Some clones in this sample may be carry-over from other donors' samples.

The chain links TRBV4-3 to TRBJ1-4; no clear D. Looked up from germline, CDR1 is LGHNA and CDR2 is YSLEER. V was clipped by 0 bases and J by 7 bases, with 15 bases between them. This CDR3 spans 16 amino acids. The CDR3 protein is CASSQDRGLVGEKLFF. The CDR3 coding sequence is TGCGCCAGCAGCCAAGATCGAGGACTGGTGGGTGAAAAACTGTTTTTT.

CDR3 sequence: CASSRTRWETQYF. The CDR3 nucleotides read TGTGCCAGCAGTCGAACTAGGTGGGAGACCCAGTACTTC. The chain recombines TRBV6-5 with TRBJ2-5, with D perhaps matching TRBD2 (5 bases). Germline CDR1 reads MNHEY; CDR2 reads SVGAGI. This CDR3 spans 13 amino acids. Trimming removed 5 bases at V and 5 bases at J, with 12 bases between.

The chain recombines TRBV6-5 with TRBJ1-5; tentatively, D is TRBD1 (6 bases). Germline CDR1 and CDR2: MNHEY and SVGAGI. V lost 4 bases and J lost 4, with 14 bases in between. The CDR3 extends over 15 amino acids. For the CDR3, the DNA is TGTGCCAGCAGTTCCGGACAGCTAGGGAATCAGCCCCAGCATTTT. Translation: CASSSGQLGNQPQHF.

The CDR3 region is CASSEKGAPMAVEAFF. Here the CDR3 DNA reads TGCGCCAGCAGCGAGAAGGGGGCTCCCATGGCGGTTGAAGCTTTCTTT. The chain is built from TRBV5-1 and TRBJ1-1; 7 bases match TRBD1. This CDR3 has 16 amino acids. The germline V gene has CDR1 SGHRS and CDR2 YFSETQ. The V and J ends lost 4 bases and 7 bases, in that order; junction bases with no gene match: 16.

The gene calls are TRBV10-1 and TRBJ2-7, with D maybe TRBD2 (5 bases). Looked up from germline, CDR1 is WNHNN and CDR2 is SYGVQD (reference sequence). The CDR3 runs to 18 residues. The V end was cut by 2 bases, the J end by 2 bases, with 22 bases between. This CDR3 is CASSERLSRARSPYEQYF. Written as DNA, the CDR3 is TGCGCCAGCAGTGAGCGCTTATCGAGGGCCAGAAGCCCCTACGAGCAGTACTTC.

The rearrangement uses TRBV4-1 and TRBJ2-7; 9 nucleotides match TRBD1. CDR1 is MGHRA and CDR2 is YSYEKL in the germline V gene. CDR3 length: 15 amino acids. V shed 3 bases and J 0 bases; nucleotides not matched to a gene: 3. CDR3 protein: CASSHPTGGSYEQYF. CDR3 nucleotide sequence: TGCGCCAGCAGCCACCCGACAGGGGGCTCCTACGAGCAGTACTTC.

The V call is TRBV7-2, the J call TRBJ1-1; possibly TRBD1 for D (5 bases). Trimming removed 5 bases from V and 1 base from J, with 14 bases in between. This CDR3 has 15 residues. Germline assignment: CDR1 SGHTA and CDR2 FQGNSA. The CDR3 protein is CASSPGPLRNTEAFF. The CDR3 nucleotides read TGTGCCAGCAGCCCGGGACCCCTCAGGAACACTGAAGCTTTCTTT.

Worth noting for this clone: Other DNA sequences from this sample encode an identical CDR3 as well. The chain combines TRBV5-1 with TRBJ2-1, with D possibly TRBD2 on 5 matching bases. This CDR3 comprises 12 residues. The ends were cut back, 3 bases at V and 4 bases at J, with 5 bases in the middle. The germline gives CDR1 SGHRS, CDR2 YFSETQ. The CDR3, as DNA: TGCGCCAGCAGCTCGGGATACAATGAGCAGTTCTTC. As protein: CASSSGYNEQFF. The whole variable domain, filled in from reference TRBV5-1 and TRBJ2-1, reads KAGVTQTPRYLIKTRGQQVTLSCSPISGHRSVSWYQQTPGQGLQFLFEYFSETQRNKGNFPGRFSGRQFSNSRSEMNVSTLELGDSALYLCASSSGYNEQFFGPGTRLTVL.

This clone was observed a single time. The J gene is TRBJ2-1, the V gene TRBV15; the D gene is possibly TRBD2 (6 bases). CDR1 is LNHNV and CDR2 is YYDKDF in the germline V gene (reference sequence). The V end was cut by 1 base, the J end by 7 bases, with 14 bases between. The CDR3 is made up of 15 amino acids. This chain's CDR3 is CATSRGRENGNEQFF. CDR3 coding DNA: TGTGCCACCAGCAGAGGACGGGAGAATGGGAATGAGCAGTTCTTC.

This chain connects TRBV5-8 to TRBJ2-4; D call uncertain. CDR1 is SGHTS and CDR2 is YDEGEE in the germline V gene. The CDR3 runs to 11 residues. Trimming removed 7 bases at V and 5 bases at J, with 7 bases between. This chain's CDR3 is CASANENIQYF. The CDR3 DNA sequence: TGTGCCAGCGCCAACGAAAACATTCAGTACTTC.

The V gene is TRBV15, the J gene TRBJ2-2; D gene ambiguous. V lost 2 bases and J lost 4, with 8 bases in between. CDR1 and CDR2 from the germline V gene are LNHNV and YYDKDF (reference sequence). The CDR3 is made up of 14 amino acids. The CDR3, as DNA: TGTGCCACCAGCAGACCGGGTGTCACCGGGGAGCTGTTTTTT. Residues: CATSRPGVTGELFF. The entire variable domain, with the rest obtained from reference TRBV15 and TRBJ2-2, is as follows: DAMVIQNPRYQVTQFGKPVTLSCSQTLNHNVMYWYQQKSSQAPKLLFHYYDKDFNNEADTPDNFQSRRPNTSFCFLDIRSPGLGDTAMYLCATSRPGVTGELFFGEGSRLTVL.

The sample holds one count of this clone. The rearrangement uses TRBV6-4 and TRBJ1-1, with D unclear. Trimming shortened V by 10 bases and J by 10 bases, and 19 bases separated the two germline ends. This CDR3 comprises 12 residues. Germline V gene data show CDR1 as MRHNA and CDR2 as SNTAGT. The CDR3 is CATSGPARGAFF. The CDR3 DNA reads TGTGCCACCAGCGGACCGGCCCGGGGAGCTTTCTTT.

This clone was picked up one time. The V gene is TRBV5-6, the J gene TRBJ2-2; 11 positions agree with TRBD1. The germline V gene encodes CDR1 SGHDT and CDR2 YYEEEE. This CDR3 is 17 amino acids long. Trimming removed 3 bases from V and 7 bases from J; junction bases left unmatched: 11. CDR3 residues: CASSSDRGRLIGGELFF. The CDR3 DNA reads TGTGCCAGCAGCTCGGACAGGGGGCGCTTGATCGGCGGGGAGCTGTTTTTT.

In the case of this clone: This sample also contains other DNA sequences that code for the same CDR3. J is TRBJ2-7 and V is TRBV6-5; possible D gene TRBD2, 6 bases. Germline-derived CDR1 and CDR2 are MNHEY and SVGAGI. The germline V and J ends were trimmed by 0 bases and 1 base, with 10 bases remaining between them. The CDR3 is 15 residues long. The CDR3, as DNA: TGTGCCAGCAGTTACTCGGGGGGTGGGTCCTACGAGCAGTACTTC. Protein sequence: CASSYSGGGSYEQYF.

The rearrangement links TRBV4-1 to TRBJ2-2; TRBD2 agrees at 8 bases. The junction had 3 bases not matched to a gene; V was cut back by 1 base and J by 8 bases. Germline loops: CDR1 MGHRA, CDR2 YSYEKL. The CDR3 is 14 residues long. CDR3 nucleotides: TGCGCCAGCAGCCAAGTGGGCGGGAGGGGGGAGCTGTTTTTT. This gives the protein CASSQVGGRGELFF.

The gene calls are TRBV27 and TRBJ2-7; TRBD2 matches at 7 bases. This CDR3 spans 16 amino acids. J lost 0 bases, V lost 0 bases, and 5 bases had no gene match. CDR1 is MNHEY and CDR2 is SMNVEV in the germline V gene (reference sequence). The CDR3 here is CASSLSRGSYSYEQYF. The CDR3 bases are TGTGCCAGCAGTTTATCGCGCGGGAGCTACTCCTACGAGCAGTACTTC.

V is TRBV7-9 and J is TRBJ2-3, with 7 bases aligning to TRBD2. Germline V gene lookup returns CDR1 SEHNR and CDR2 FQNEAQ (reference sequence). Trimming cost V 1 base and J 7 bases; bases outside gene matches: 8. CDR3 length: 15 residues. CDR3 region: CASSLGEGGKHTQYF. The CDR3 DNA is TGTGCCAGCAGCTTAGGGGAGGGCGGGAAGCATACGCAGTATTTT. The variable domain in full, with the rest retrieved from reference TRBV7-9 and TRBJ2-3, is DTGVSQNPRHKITKRGQNVTFRCDPISEHNRLYWYRQTLGQGPEFLTYFQNEAQLEKSRLLSDRFSAERPKGSFSTLEIQRTEQGDSAMYLCASSLGEGGKHTQYFGPGTRLTVL.

Points on this clone: The sample has other DNA sequences that encode this CDR3 too. The rearrangement links TRBV28 to TRBJ1-2; no definite D call. This CDR3 spans 13 amino acids. V was cut by 5 bases and J by 3 bases, with 10 bases left in between. Germline lookup yields CDR1 MDHEN and CDR2 SYDVKM. The DNA of the CDR3 is TGTGCCAGCAGTACGAGGGCGGACTATGGCTACACCTTC. It translates to CASSTRADYGYTF.

The chain employs TRBV27 and TRBJ2-5; D might be TRBD1 (5 bases). Germline V gives CDR1 MNHEY, CDR2 SMNVEV (reference sequence). The CDR3 totals 14 residues. V was cut by 6 bases and J by 4 bases, with 15 bases left in between. The CDR3 coding sequence is TGTGCCAGCAGGCCGAGACAGTTCCCAGAGACCCAGTACTTC. Translated: CASRPRQFPETQYF.

The gene calls are TRBV7-2 and TRBJ1-2; 7 nucleotides align to TRBD1. The V and J ends lost 1 base and 3 bases, in that order; junction bases with no gene match: 8. The CDR3 totals 16 residues. Germline assignment: CDR1 SGHTA and CDR2 FQGNSA. As DNA, the CDR3 is TGTGCCAGCAGCTTAGTTGCGGGTGACAGGGACTATGGCTACACCTTC. Translated: CASSLVAGDRDYGYTF.